Presented here are 19 T cell receptor beta chains from one specimen sequenced in a study of Ad26.COV2.S vaccination and SARS-CoV-2 variants. Treatment meaning: around 19 received Ad26.COV2.S at low or high dose, single or two shots; about five received placebo; per-sample allocation not given. The samples were gathered on day 63 after the first injection of vaccine or placebo. TCRdb's table, derived via immunoSEQ multiplex PCR, lists solely in-frame clones and lacks some. The table shows hundreds of thousands of clones, with 89% occurring only once. Here the sequenced sample was peripheral blood, taken in a trial of Ad26.COV2.S vaccine versus placebo. Receptors were obtained from a person between 18 and 65 years old who received the Ad26.COV2.S COVID-19 vaccine or a placebo.

This chain connects TRBV5-8 to TRBJ2-1, with 14 bases fitting TRBD2. This CDR3 has 16 amino acids. V shed 4 bases and J 8 bases; nucleotides not matched to a gene: 8. Germline V gives CDR1 SGHTS, CDR2 YDEGEE. The DNA of the CDR3 is TGTGCCAGCAGCACCGGGACTAGCGGGAGAGGGGATGAGCAGTTCTTC. The encoded protein is CASSTGTSGRGDEQFF. Full variable domain (rest looked up from reference TRBV5-8 and TRBJ2-1): EAGVTQSPTHLIKTRGQQATLRCSPISGHTSVYWYQQALGLGLQFLLWYDEGEERNRGNFPPRFSGRQFPNYSSELNVNALELEDSALYLCASSTGTSGRGDEQFFGPGTRLTVL.

This chain joins TRBV2 and TRBJ2-7, with D possibly TRBD1 on 7 matching bases. The CDR3 has 15 residues. Germline CDR1 reads SNHLY; CDR2 reads FYNNEI. The V end was cut by 6 bases, the J end by 6 bases, with 21 bases between. CDR3 residues: CASRGTQGGFGEQYV. CDR3 coding DNA: TGTGCCAGCAGGGGGACGCAGGGGGGATTCGGCGAGCAGTACGTC.

The chain carries TRBV15 and TRBJ2-5; perhaps TRBD1 as D (5 bases). The CDR3 has 15 residues. The germline V gene has CDR1 LNHNV and CDR2 YYDKDF (reference sequence). The germline V and J ends were trimmed by 0 bases and 8 bases, with 16 bases remaining between them. For the CDR3, the DNA is TGTGCCACCAGCAGAGATTTCAGGGCACAGACCACCCAGTACTTC. It specifies CATSRDFRAQTTQYF.

The chain employs TRBV7-2 and TRBJ1-4; D perhaps matches TRBD1 (6 bases). V lost 5 bases to trimming and J lost 5 bases, with 12 bases between them. The CDR3 covers 14 residues. CDR1 SGHTA and CDR2 FQGNSA come from the germline V gene. CDR3: CASSHGQINEKLFF. The CDR3 nucleotides are TGTGCCAGCAGCCACGGACAGATCAATGAAAAACTGTTTTTT. The whole variable domain, filled in from reference TRBV7-2 and TRBJ1-4, reads GAGVSQSPSNKVTEKGKDVELRCDPISGHTALYWYRQSLGQGLEFLIYFQGNSAPDKSGLPSDRFSAERTGGSVSTLTIQRTQQEDSAVYLCASSHGQINEKLFFGSGTQLSVL.

The chain links TRBV2 to TRBJ2-6, with D possibly TRBD2 on 5 matching bases. Germline V gene data show CDR1 as SNHLY and CDR2 as FYNNEI. The CDR3 runs 16 residues. V lost 6 bases to trimming and J lost 2 bases, with 14 bases between them. The CDR3 region is CASSYLEGTGANVLTF. The CDR3 nucleotides read TGTGCCAGCAGCTATCTCGAGGGTACTGGGGCCAACGTCCTGACTTTC.

For the CDR3, the DNA is TGTGCCAGCAAGTTAGCTGGGTCGGTGCCCATGAACACTGAAGCTTTCTTT. Protein: CASKLAGSVPMNTEAFF. This rearrangement joins TRBV9 to TRBJ1-1; D call uncertain. CDR3 size: 17 residues. The V end was cut by 6 bases, the J end by 0 bases, with 21 bases between. In germline, CDR1 is SGDLS, CDR2 YYNGEE.

This chain uses TRBV10-3 with TRBJ2-7; 7 bases map to TRBD1. Germline CDR1 is ENHRY and CDR2 is SYGVKD. The J segment lost 0 bases and the V segment lost 6 bases, leaving 5 bases of the junction unmatched. The CDR3 consists of 14 residues. The DNA for the CDR3 is TGTGCCATCAGGGGGACAGAAAGCTCCTACGAGCAGTACTTC. Its protein product is CAIRGTESSYEQYF.

This clone was seen a single time. This chain's CDR3 is CASSGDRQLFNEKLFF. In nucleotides, the CDR3 is TGTGCCAGCAGTGGAGACAGGCAGTTGTTTAATGAAAAACTGTTTTTT. This chain joins TRBV28 and TRBJ1-4; D is possibly TRBD1 (6 bases). From germline, CDR1 is MDHEN and CDR2 SYDVKM. Trimming took off 5 bases at V and 4 bases at J, with 17 bases between the two ends. The CDR3 consists of 16 residues.

CDR3 nucleotides: TGCGCCAGCAGTCACCAGGACAGGGGGCGTTCAAACTATGGCTACACCTTC. Translation: CASSHQDRGRSNYGYTF. This chain uses TRBV23-1 with TRBJ1-2, with 11 bases fitting TRBD1. Being an ORF, TRBV23-1 has a function that is uncertain. This CDR3 comprises 17 residues. V shed 3 bases, J shed 2 bases, and the junction held 8 bases outside the gene matches.

The gene calls are TRBV6-1 and TRBJ1-1; no clear D gene. Deletions cut 2 bases from V and 10 bases from J, with 11 bases between. The CDR3 covers 12 residues. Looked up from germline, CDR1 is MNHNS and CDR2 is SASEGT. CDR3 amino acids: CASSEPRPGAFF. DNA of the CDR3: TGTGCCAGCAGTGAACCGAGGCCGGGAGCTTTCTTT.

The rearrangement uses TRBV28 and TRBJ1-5; no firm D call. Deletions cut 6 bases from V and 7 bases from J, with 13 bases between. Germline V CDR1 and CDR2: MDHEN, SYDVKM. The CDR3 runs 13 residues. This CDR3 is CASSLLTDQPQHF. DNA for the CDR3: TGTGCCAGCAGCTTGCTGACCGACCAGCCCCAGCATTTT. Variable domain in full (rest from reference TRBV28 and TRBJ1-5): DVKVTQSSRYLVKRTGEKVFLECVQDMDHENMFWYRQDPGLGLRLIYFSYDVKMKEKGDIPEGYSVSREKKERFSLILESASTNQTSMYLCASSLLTDQPQHFGDGTRLSIL.

V gene TRBV7-3 combines with J gene TRBJ2-5; 10 nucleotides line up with TRBD1. This CDR3 comprises 17 residues. CDR1 and CDR2 from the germline V gene are SGHTA and FQGTGA. The V segment lost 2 bases and the J segment 2 bases; nucleotides outside the gene matches: 8. The CDR3 loop is CASSLGTGAAGQETQYF. CDR3 DNA: TGTGCCAGCAGCTTAGGGACAGGGGCAGCAGGTCAAGAGACCCAGTACTTC.

This sequence joins TRBV9 and TRBJ2-3, with D possibly being TRBD2 (6 bases). Trimming took off 0 bases at V and 4 bases at J, with 12 bases between the two ends. The germline V gene encodes CDR1 SGDLS and CDR2 YYNGEE. This CDR3 has 15 residues. CDR3 coding DNA: TGTGCCAGCAGCGTAGCTCCTACGGGGGCAGATACGCAGTATTTT. Translation: CASSVAPTGADTQYF. Full variable domain (outside the CDR3, taken from reference TRBV9 and TRBJ2-3): DSGVTQTPKHLITATGQRVTLRCSPRSGDLSVYWYQQSLDQGLQFLIQYYNGEERAKGNILERFSAQQFPDLHSELNLSSLELGDSALYFCASSVAPTGADTQYFGPGTRLTVL.

A few counts support this clone. The chain uses TRBV5-1 and TRBJ2-7; D might be TRBD1 or TRBD2, each matching 6 bases. This CDR3 comprises 15 residues. Germline CDR1 and CDR2: SGHRS and YFSETQ. V dropped 4 bases and J dropped 6 bases, with 20 bases sitting between them. DNA for the CDR3: TGCGCCAGCAGCGTAGGGGGGCCGAACCCCCGCGAGCAGTACTTC. Its translation: CASSVGGPNPREQYF.

The chain uses TRBV28 and TRBJ2-5, with D maybe TRBD2 (5 bases). The CDR3 contains 16 residues. Germline CDR1 is MDHEN and CDR2 is SYDVKM. Trimming cost V 6 bases and J 1 base, with 18 bases left between them. In DNA form, the CDR3 reads TGTGCCAGCAGGGATTATCGCGGGCGCTTCCAAGAGACCCAGTACTTC. This codes for CASRDYRGRFQETQYF.

This clone was found once. The chain combines TRBV20-1 with TRBJ2-5; D gene ambiguous. Looked up from germline, CDR1 is DFQATT and CDR2 is SNEGSKA (reference sequence). Trimming cost V 3 bases and J 2 bases, with 13 bases left between them. This CDR3 is built from 14 residues. Here the CDR3 reads CSASRDGRQETQYF. Written as DNA, the CDR3 is TGCAGTGCTAGTAGGGATGGCCGGCAAGAGACCCAGTACTTC.

The rearrangement uses TRBV7-8 and TRBJ1-4; 9 nucleotides match TRBD1. Germline values: CDR1 SGHVS, CDR2 FQNEAQ. J was trimmed by 5 bases and V by 5 bases; bases with no gene match: 6. The CDR3 is made up of 15 amino acids. As DNA, the CDR3 is TGTGCCAGCAGCCTAGTTGGGACAGGGAATGAAAAACTGTTTTTT. Translation gives CASSLVGTGNEKLFF.

This CDR3 is CASSKSPGTGEDTQYF. CDR3 DNA: TGTGCCAGCAGCAAGTCCCCCGGGACAGGGGAAGATACGCAGTATTTT. The genes are TRBV9 and TRBJ2-3; 10 bases are a match to TRBD1. Germline CDR1 SGDLS, CDR2 YYNGEE. Unmatched junction bases numbered 10, after V lost 4 bases and J lost 5 bases. This CDR3 has 16 residues.

This chain uses TRBV5-1 with TRBJ1-6, with 8 bases that match TRBD1. From germline, CDR1 is SGHRS and CDR2 YFSETQ. The CDR3 has 15 residues. V shed 2 bases, J shed 6 bases, and the junction held 4 bases outside the gene matches. The CDR3 protein is CASSFRTGINSPLHF. DNA of the CDR3: TGCGCCAGCAGCTTTCGGACAGGGATTAATTCACCCCTCCACTTT.